The sample holds a few counts of the clone carrying this T cell receptor beta chain. Its antigen is unidentified. Sequence at one end of the junction differs from germline and may be a read error. Unique molecular identifiers featured in each of the TCR beta cDNA libraries. The authors obtained approximately 540,000 cDNA molecules from roughly 1.1 to 9.2 million T cells. Using its own MiXCR run on the PCR reads, TCRdb lists one record per CDR3 protein. The repertoire holds about 260,000 distinct CDR3 sequences, with about 38% as singletons. This sample is drawn from a study of post-analysis software for immune sequencing data. Study information: The cohort encompassed relapsing-remitting, secondary progressive and progressive-relapsing multiple sclerosis disease courses.

Findings of the study overall: Samples from one preparation batch, clustered by F measure, grouped strongly together. Normalized Chao1 diversity in multiple sclerosis patients fell significantly below that of controls.

This TCR came from a girl aged 5-17 years with multiple sclerosis. Material for sequencing was blood.

CDR3: CANSLNTGELFF. Written as DNA, the CDR3 is TGTGCCAACAGCCTAAACACCGGGGAGCTGTTTTTT. J is TRBJ2-2 and V is TRBV4-2; D ambiguous. In germline, CDR1 is LGHNA, CDR2 YNFKEQ. The CDR3 is made up of 12 amino acids.